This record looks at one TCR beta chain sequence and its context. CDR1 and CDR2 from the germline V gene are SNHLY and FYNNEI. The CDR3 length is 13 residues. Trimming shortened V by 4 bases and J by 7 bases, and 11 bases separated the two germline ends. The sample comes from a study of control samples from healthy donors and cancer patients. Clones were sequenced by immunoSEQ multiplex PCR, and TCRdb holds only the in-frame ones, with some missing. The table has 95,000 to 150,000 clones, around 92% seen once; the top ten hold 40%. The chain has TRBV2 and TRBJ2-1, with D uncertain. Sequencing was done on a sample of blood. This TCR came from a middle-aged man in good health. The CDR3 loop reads CASSVGKRNEQFF. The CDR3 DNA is TGTGCCAGCAGTGTGGGGAAAAGGAATGAGCAGTTCTTC. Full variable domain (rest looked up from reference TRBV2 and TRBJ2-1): EPEVTQTPSHQVTQMGQEVILRCVPISNHLYFYWYRQILGQKVEFLVSFYNNEISEKSEIFDDQFSVERPDGSNFTLKIRSTKLEDSAMYFCASSVGKRNEQFFGPGTRLTVL.